Sequencing of this T cell receptor (beta chain) was carried out in a study of blood T cell repertoires in COVID-19. The protocol was immunoSEQ multiplex PCR, while the TCRdb copy is restricted to in-frame clones and leaves out a portion. The top ten hold under 8.5% of the sample, which has about 500,000 clones, roughly nine tenths seen once. Germline V gene lookup returns CDR1 SGHDN and CDR2 FVKESK. The CDR3 is made up of 16 amino acids. The V end lost 0 bases, the J end lost 4 bases, and 10 bases lay between the germline ends. The V call is TRBV14, the J call TRBJ1-6, with TRBD1 as a possible D gene (5 bases). This receptor was identified in a woman aged 45-60 years with COVID-19, enrolled during active disease. The specimen was peripheral blood. The CDR3 is CASSQDATAYNSPLHF. CDR3 in DNA: TGTGCCAGCAGCCAAGATGCGACAGCGTATAATTCACCCCTCCACTTT.